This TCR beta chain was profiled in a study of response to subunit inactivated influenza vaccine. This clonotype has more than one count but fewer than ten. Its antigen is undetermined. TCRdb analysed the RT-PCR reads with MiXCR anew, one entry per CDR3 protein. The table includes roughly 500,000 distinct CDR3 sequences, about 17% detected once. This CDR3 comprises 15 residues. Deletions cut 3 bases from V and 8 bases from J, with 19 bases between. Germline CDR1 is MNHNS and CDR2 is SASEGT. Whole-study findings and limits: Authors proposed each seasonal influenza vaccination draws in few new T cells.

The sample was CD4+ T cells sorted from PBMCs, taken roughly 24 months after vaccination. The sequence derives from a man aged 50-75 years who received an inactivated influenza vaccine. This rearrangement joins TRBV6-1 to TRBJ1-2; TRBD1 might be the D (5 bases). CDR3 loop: CASSEAGTPNLGYTF. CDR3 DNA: TGTGCCAGCAGTGAGGCCGGGACCCCTAACTTGGGCTACACCTTC.